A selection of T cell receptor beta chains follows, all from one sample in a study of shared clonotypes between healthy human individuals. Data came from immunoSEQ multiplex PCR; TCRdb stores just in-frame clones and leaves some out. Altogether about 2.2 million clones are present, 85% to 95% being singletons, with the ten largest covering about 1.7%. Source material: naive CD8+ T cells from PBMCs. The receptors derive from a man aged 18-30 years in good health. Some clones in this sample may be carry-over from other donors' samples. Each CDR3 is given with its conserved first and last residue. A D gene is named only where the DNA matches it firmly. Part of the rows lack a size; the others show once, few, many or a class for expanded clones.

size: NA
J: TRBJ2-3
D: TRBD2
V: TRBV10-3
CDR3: CAISQIRTSGFKTDTQYF
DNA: TGTGCCATCAGCCAGATTAGGACTAGCGGTTTTAAGACAGATACGCAGTATTTT

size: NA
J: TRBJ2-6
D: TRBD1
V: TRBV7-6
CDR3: CASSGRQGSGANVLTF
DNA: TGTGCCAGCAGCGGCCGACAGGGCTCTGGGGCCAACGTCCTGACTTTC

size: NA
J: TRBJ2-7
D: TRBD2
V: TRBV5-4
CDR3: CASSGGLAGVHEQYF
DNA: TGTGCCAGCAGCGGCGGACTAGCGGGAGTTCACGAGCAGTACTTC

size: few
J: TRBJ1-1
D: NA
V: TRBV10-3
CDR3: CAIQDVNTEAFF
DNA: TGTGCCATCCAGGATGTGAACACTGAAGCTTTCTTT

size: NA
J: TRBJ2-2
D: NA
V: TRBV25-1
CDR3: CASRKTGNTGELFF
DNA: TGTGCCAGCAGGAAGACAGGGAACACCGGGGAGCTGTTTTTT

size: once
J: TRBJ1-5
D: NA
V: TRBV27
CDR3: CASSPGVGNQPQHF
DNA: TGTGCCAGCAGTCCGGGGGTAGGCAATCAGCCCCAGCATTTT

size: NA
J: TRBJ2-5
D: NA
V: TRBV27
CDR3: CASSPRWGETQYF
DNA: TGTGCCAGCAGCCCACGCTGGGGAGAGACCCAGTACTTC

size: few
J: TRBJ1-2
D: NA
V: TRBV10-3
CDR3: CAIPRDKEGYTF
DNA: TGTGCCATACCCCGGGACAAGGAAGGCTACACCTTC

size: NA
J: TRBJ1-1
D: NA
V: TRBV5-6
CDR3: CASSLGTRWAGGNTEAFF
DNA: TGTGCCAGCAGCTTGGGGACCCGGTGGGCGGGGGGGAACACTGAAGCTTTCTTT

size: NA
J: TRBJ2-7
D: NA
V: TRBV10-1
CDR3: CASSPRESGYEQYF
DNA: TGCGCCAGCAGCCCCCGGGAATCGGGTTACGAGCAGTACTTC

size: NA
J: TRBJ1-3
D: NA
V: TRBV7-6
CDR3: CASSLDGSSGNTIYF
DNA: TGTGCCAGCAGCTTAGACGGGAGCTCTGGAAACACCATATATTTT

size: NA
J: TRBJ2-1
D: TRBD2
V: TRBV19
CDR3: CASTLYGGLAGVLDEQFF
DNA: TGTGCCAGTACCCTCTATGGGGGACTAGCGGGAGTGCTGGATGAGCAGTTCTTC

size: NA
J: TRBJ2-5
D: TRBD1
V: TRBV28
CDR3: CASQTGVETQYF
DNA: TGTGCCAGCCAGACAGGGGTAGAGACCCAGTACTTC

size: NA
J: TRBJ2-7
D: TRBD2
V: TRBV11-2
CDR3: CASSFSGGVYEQYF
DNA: TGTGCCAGCAGCTTCTCGGGGGGAGTCTACGAGCAGTACTTC

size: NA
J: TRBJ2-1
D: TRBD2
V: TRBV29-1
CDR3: CSVVTSEWFF
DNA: TGCAGCGTTGTGACTAGCGAGTGGTTCTTC

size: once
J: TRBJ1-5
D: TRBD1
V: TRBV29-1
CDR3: CSVMTGSQPQHF
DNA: TGCAGCGTCATGACAGGGAGTCAGCCCCAGCATTTT

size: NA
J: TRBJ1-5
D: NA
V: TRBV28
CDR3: CASSPADRLDQPQHF
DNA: TGTGCCAGCAGTCCCGCAGACAGACTTGATCAGCCCCAGCATTTT

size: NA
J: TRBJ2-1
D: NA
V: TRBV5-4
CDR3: CASSRPRDADEQFF
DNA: TGTGCCAGCAGCCGACCCAGGGACGCAGATGAGCAGTTCTTC

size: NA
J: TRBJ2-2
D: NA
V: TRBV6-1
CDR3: CASSVPGELFF
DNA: TGTGCCAGCAGTGTTCCCGGGGAGCTGTTTTTT

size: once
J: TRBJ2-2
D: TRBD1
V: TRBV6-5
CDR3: CASSYWDSRDTGELFF
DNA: TGTGCCAGCAGTTATTGGGACAGCCGTGACACCGGGGAGCTGTTTTTT

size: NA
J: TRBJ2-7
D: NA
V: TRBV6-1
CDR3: CASKKGARDYEQYF
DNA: TGTGCCTCCAAAAAGGGGGCGCGGGACTACGAGCAGTACTTC

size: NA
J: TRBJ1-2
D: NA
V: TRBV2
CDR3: CASKLYLGQLNYGYTF
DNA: TGTGCCAGCAAACTATACTTGGGACAACTTAACTATGGCTACACCTTC

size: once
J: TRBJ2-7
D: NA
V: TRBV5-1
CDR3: CASSGGAGVFYEQYF
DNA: TGCGCCAGCAGCGGGGGGGCCGGGGTTTTCTACGAGCAGTACTTC

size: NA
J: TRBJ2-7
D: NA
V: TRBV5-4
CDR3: CASSLRTASYEQYF
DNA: TGTGCCAGCAGCTTGAGGACGGCCTCCTACGAGCAGTACTTC

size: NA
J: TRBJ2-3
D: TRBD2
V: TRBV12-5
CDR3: CASGLESGTSGRANTDTQYF
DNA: TGTGCTAGTGGTTTGGAATCCGGGACTAGCGGGAGGGCCAACACAGATACGCAGTATTTT

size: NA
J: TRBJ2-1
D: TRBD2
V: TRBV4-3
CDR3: CASSQEGLAGGEFF
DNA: TGCGCCAGCAGCCAAGAGGGACTAGCGGGGGGCGAGTTCTTC

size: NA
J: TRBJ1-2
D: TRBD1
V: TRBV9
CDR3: CASSVNPGQGQNYGYTF
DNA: TGTGCCAGCAGCGTTAACCCGGGACAGGGGCAAAACTATGGCTACACCTTC

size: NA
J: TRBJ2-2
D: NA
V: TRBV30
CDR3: CACGGARNTGELFF
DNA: TGTGCCTGCGGCGGGGCGCGGAACACCGGGGAGCTGTTTTTT

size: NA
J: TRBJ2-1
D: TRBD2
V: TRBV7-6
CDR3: CASSSPGTSGPNEQFF
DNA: TGTGCCAGCAGCTCCCCCGGGACTAGCGGGCCCAATGAGCAGTTCTTC

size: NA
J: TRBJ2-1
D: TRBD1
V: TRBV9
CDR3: CASSPWDRGLDEQFF
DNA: TGTGCCAGCAGCCCGTGGGACAGGGGGCTCGATGAGCAGTTCTTC

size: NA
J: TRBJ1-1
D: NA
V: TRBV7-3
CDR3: CASSLIRRMNTEAFF
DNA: TGTGCCAGCAGCTTAATCCGGCGTATGAACACTGAAGCTTTCTTT

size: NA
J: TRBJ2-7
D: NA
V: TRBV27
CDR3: CASSLGSGASSYEQYF
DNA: TGTGCCAGCAGTTTAGGGTCAGGAGCTAGCTCCTACGAGCAGTACTTC

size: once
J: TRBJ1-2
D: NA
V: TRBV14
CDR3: CASSLSGAYYGYTF
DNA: TGTGCCAGCAGCCTTTCAGGGGCCTACTATGGCTACACCTTC

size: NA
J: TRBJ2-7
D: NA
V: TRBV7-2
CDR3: CASRFGLGRIYEQYF
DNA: TGTGCCAGCAGGTTTGGTCTGGGCAGAATCTACGAGCAGTACTTC

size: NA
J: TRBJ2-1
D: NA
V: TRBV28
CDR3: CASSLGPYNEQFF
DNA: TGTGCCAGCAGTTTGGGCCCCTACAATGAGCAGTTCTTC

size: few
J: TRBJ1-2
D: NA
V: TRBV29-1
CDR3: CSVGVFGMVPF
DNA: TGCAGCGTTGGCGTATTCGGAATGGTACCCTTC

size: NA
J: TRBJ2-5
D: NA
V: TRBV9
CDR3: CASSVAGRGKPETQYF
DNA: TGTGCCAGCAGCGTAGCTGGCAGGGGAAAACCAGAGACCCAGTACTTC

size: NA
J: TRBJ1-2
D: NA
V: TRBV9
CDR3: CASSVVTAGVQDGYTF
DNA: TGTGCCAGCAGCGTAGTAACGGCAGGGGTGCAAGATGGCTACACCTTC